Each of the 18 T cell receptor beta chains below was sequenced from the same sample in a study of T and B cells in COVID-19 patients. Multiplex PCR with BIOMED2 TRB-A/B primer pools amplified TRB rearrangements. TCRdb called the multiplex PCR reads again in MiXCR, with one record for every CDR3 protein. The sample has some 4,000 distinct CDR3 sequences, 23% seen once. Each TRB amplification used roughly 240-550 ng of genomic DNA from blood. The material sequenced was blood. The source of these receptors is a human donor with active COVID-19.

V is TRBV18 and J is TRBJ1-1; D not certain. Per germline, CDR1 KGHSH and CDR2 LQKENI. This CDR3 spans 15 amino acids. Between the trimmed V and J ends, which lost 3 bases and 3 bases, there was a span of 14 bases. CDR3 nucleotides: TGTGCCAGCTCACCCAAGGCGTTAAGGGACACTGAAGCTTTCTTT. It encodes CASSPKALRDTEAFF. Variable domain in full (rest from reference TRBV18 and TRBJ1-1): NAGVMQNPRHLVRRRGQEARLRCSPMKGHSHVYWYRQLPEEGLKFMVYLQKENIIDESGMPKERFSAEFPKEGPSILRIQQVVRGDSAAYFCASSPKALRDTEAFFGQGTRLTVV.

This clonotype was found many times. The chain is built from TRBV27 and TRBJ1-5; D is unclear. This CDR3 comprises 14 residues. Trimming removed 3 bases from V and 3 bases from J, with 9 bases in between. CDR1 is MNHEY, CDR2 SMNVEV, per germline (reference sequence). The CDR3 coding sequence is TGTGCCAGCAGTTTGGACCCTAACAATCAGCCCCAGCATTTT. It specifies CASSLDPNNQPQHF.

By share, this clonotype counts as medium-sized. V gene TRBV19 combines with J gene TRBJ1-3; 7 bases line up with TRBD1. Germline V lookup: CDR1 LNHDA, CDR2 SQIVND (reference sequence). J lost 3 bases, V lost 5 bases, and 7 bases had no gene match. The CDR3 has 15 residues. CDR3 protein: CASSGRQGGGNTIYF. The CDR3, as DNA: TGTGCCAGTAGTGGTCGACAGGGCGGTGGAAACACCATATATTTT.

The chain has TRBV6-1 and TRBJ2-7; 12 bases map to TRBD2. This CDR3 region has 15 residues. Germline assignment: CDR1 MNHNS and CDR2 SASEGT. Losses at the gene ends were 3 bases for V and 4 bases for J; bases not matched to a gene: 4. Here the CDR3 reads CASSDRLAGAYEQYF. DNA for the CDR3: TGTGCCAGCAGTGACAGACTAGCGGGGGCTTACGAGCAGTACTTC.

This clonotype is deemed medium-sized. This sequence joins TRBV19 and TRBJ1-1, with 8 bases aligning to TRBD1. Germline V gene data show CDR1 as LNHDA and CDR2 as SQIVND (reference sequence). V shed 7 bases, J shed 5 bases, and the junction held 3 bases outside the gene matches. The CDR3 length is 12 residues. CDR3 sequence reads: CASKTGVTEAFF. As DNA, the CDR3 is TGTGCCAGTAAGACAGGGGTTACTGAAGCTTTCTTT.

A word on this clonotype: This clone may be a read error of a much larger clone one base away. The chain carries TRBV12-5 and TRBJ2-7, with D hard to call. There are 12 residues in the CDR3. Germline V CDR1 and CDR2: LGHNT, FRNRAP. Here the CDR3 reads CASSLTDVEQYF. The CDR3 nucleotides read TGTGCCAGCAGCCTCACGGACGTCGAGCAGTACTTC.

In this sample, this clonotype is medium-sized (0.01 to 0.1%). This chain uses TRBV18 with TRBJ2-1, with D possibly matching TRBD1 (5 bases). This CDR3 has 15 amino acids. Germline V CDR1 and CDR2: KGHSH, LQKENI. The V end lost 0 bases, the J end lost 5 bases, and 11 bases lay between the germline ends. The DNA for the CDR3 is TGTGCCAGCTCACCACCTGAACAGGCCAACAATGAGCAGTTCTTC. It codes for CASSPPEQANNEQFF.

This clonotype is deemed medium-sized. The rearrangement uses TRBV13 and TRBJ2-3, with 7 nucleotides matching TRBD2. This CDR3 comprises 15 residues. Germline trimming cut 2 bases from V and 6 bases from J; bases unmatched to any gene: 8. The germline gives CDR1 PRHDT, CDR2 FYEKMQ (reference sequence). The CDR3 coding sequence is TGTGCCAGCAGCTTATCTGCGGGGGTTGGCGATACGCAGTATTTT. As protein: CASSLSAGVGDTQYF.

By share, this clonotype counts as medium-sized. V usage is TRBV19 and J usage is TRBJ1-5, with 10 bases identical to TRBD1. With 4 bases clipped from V and 7 bases from J, the junction kept 13 bases outside the gene matches. CDR1 is LNHDA, CDR2 SQIVND, per germline (reference sequence). The CDR3 loop spans 17 amino acids. CDR3: CASSRGRGDRGRQPQHF. In DNA, the CDR3 is TGTGCCAGTAGTAGAGGGAGGGGGGACAGGGGAAGGCAGCCCCAGCATTTT.

This clonotype is termed medium-sized (0.01 to 0.1%). The genes are TRBV12-3 or TRBV12-4 and TRBJ2-2; 8 bases align to TRBD1. The CDR3 is made up of 13 amino acids. The CDR3 sequence: CVQGAPNTGELFF. Written as DNA, the CDR3 is TGTGTTCAGGGGGCCCCGAACACCGGGGAGCTGTTTTTT.

This clonotype was detected a few times. Mismatch with germline at one junction end may stem from a read error. The chain carries TRBV7-9 and TRBJ2-7, with D tentatively TRBD1 (5 bases). The germline V gene encodes CDR1 SEHNR and CDR2 FQNEAQ (reference sequence). There are 12 residues in the CDR3. The CDR3 coding sequence is TGTGCCAGCAGCTTAGTGGGGCAGGAATGGAACTTC. Its protein product is CASSLVGQEWNF.

By frequency in the sample, this clonotype is medium-sized. V is TRBV10-3 and J is TRBJ1-2; no reliable D call. The germline V and J ends were trimmed by 9 bases and 2 bases, with 16 bases remaining between them. Per the germline V gene, CDR1 is ENHRY and CDR2 is SYGVKD. There are 14 residues in the CDR3. The CDR3 sequence: CAMSATQQNYGYTF. The CDR3 DNA follows: TGTGCCATGTCGGCGACACAGCAGAACTATGGCTACACCTTC.

This clonotype is medium-sized. The chain is built from TRBV5-4 and TRBJ1-2, with a weak D call TRBD1 (5 bases). The CDR3 spans 14 residues. Germline CDR1 SGHNT, CDR2 YYREEE (reference sequence). Between the trimmed V and J ends, which lost 6 bases and 0 bases, there was a span of 12 bases. DNA for the CDR3: TGTGCCAGCACCCCAGGGAGGACTAACTATGGCTACACCTTC. It yields the protein CASTPGRTNYGYTF.

The chain couples TRBV15 to TRBJ2-3, with 8 nucleotides matching TRBD2. V lost 2 bases to trimming and J lost 3 bases; unmatched junction nucleotides: 7. The CDR3 has 16 residues. The V gene's germline CDR1 is LNHNV and CDR2 YYDKDF (reference sequence). The CDR3 sequence is CATSRSGTRGTDTQYF. CDR3 nucleotides: TGTGCCACCAGCAGATCGGGGACTAGAGGAACAGATACGCAGTATTTT.

This clonotype is medium-sized in the sample. This rearrangement joins TRBV30 to TRBJ2-1; weak D call: TRBD2 (5 bases). Trimming removed 1 base from V and 0 bases from J, with 13 bases in between. Germline assignment: CDR1 GTSNPN and CDR2 SVGIG (reference sequence). The CDR3 has 16 amino acids. The CDR3 loop reads CAWSALTGSSYNEQFF. CDR3 DNA: TGTGCCTGGAGTGCCTTGACTGGGAGCTCCTACAATGAGCAGTTCTTC. The full variable domain, with the rest looked up from reference TRBV30 and TRBJ2-1, is SQTIHQWPATLVQPVGSPLSLECTVEGTSNPNLYWYRQAAGRGLQLLFYSVGIGQISSEVPQNLSASRPQDRQFILSSKKLLLSDSGFYLCAWSALTGSSYNEQFFGPGTRLTVL.

This clonotype is deemed medium-sized. The chain recombines TRBV29-1 with TRBJ1-1; unclear D gene. The V end was cut by 6 bases, the J end by 5 bases, with 13 bases between. Per germline, CDR1 SQVTM and CDR2 ANQGSEA. This CDR3 comprises 12 residues. CDR3: CSVNEGSTEAFF. The CDR3 nucleotides read TGCAGCGTAAATGAGGGTTCGACTGAAGCTTTCTTT.

In its sample, this clonotype is medium-sized. The chain combines TRBV6-5 with TRBJ1-2; no reliable D call. V lost 6 bases to trimming and J lost 5 bases, with 19 bases between them. CDR1 and CDR2 (germline): MNHEY, SVGAGI. CDR3 length equals 15 residues. CDR3 nucleotides: TGTGCCAGCAGCAATACAGCGGAGAGGTGGTATGGCTACACCTTC. Translation: CASSNTAERWYGYTF.

By proportion, this clonotype is medium-sized. This chain joins TRBV20-1 and TRBJ2-2; possibly TRBD1 for D (6 bases). This CDR3 region has 15 residues. Trimming removed 0 bases at V and 3 bases at J, with 11 bases between. The germline gives CDR1 DFQATT, CDR2 SNEGSKA (reference sequence). Written as DNA, the CDR3 is TGCAGTGCTAGAGACGACAGGAAGGACACCGGGGAGCTGTTTTTT. This codes for CSARDDRKDTGELFF.